The clone carrying this TCR beta chain is a singleton in its sample. Its antigen is undetermined. This entry is derived from a study of shared clonotypes between healthy human individuals. Study results and limitations: Sharing of clonotypes among donors was expected to vary with sequencing depth. Represented diversity, genetic and exposure-history alike, was limited by few donors. Memory subsets generally showed smaller estimated richness than naive subsets did.

Subsets obtained from CD4+ cells comprised CD45RA+ naive and CD45RA-negative memory cells. CDR3 length equals 16 residues. V gave up 0 bases and J gave up 0 bases, with 9 bases separating them. From germline, CDR1 is KGHSH and CDR2 LQKENI. Generated by immunoSEQ multiplex PCR, the TCRdb table keeps only in-frame clones and is missing some. The sample has over a million clones; around 82% are singletons. The J gene is TRBJ2-1, the V gene TRBV18; no firm D call. The sequencing sample was made of memory CD4+ T cells from PBMCs. Regarding subset: CD45RA-negative fraction. The sequence was obtained from a young man in good health. Some clones in this sample may be carry-over from other donors' samples. CDR3 sequence reads: CASSPPGFSSYNEQFF. The CDR3 region has the DNA TGTGCCAGCTCACCACCGGGGTTTAGCTCCTACAATGAGCAGTTCTTC.